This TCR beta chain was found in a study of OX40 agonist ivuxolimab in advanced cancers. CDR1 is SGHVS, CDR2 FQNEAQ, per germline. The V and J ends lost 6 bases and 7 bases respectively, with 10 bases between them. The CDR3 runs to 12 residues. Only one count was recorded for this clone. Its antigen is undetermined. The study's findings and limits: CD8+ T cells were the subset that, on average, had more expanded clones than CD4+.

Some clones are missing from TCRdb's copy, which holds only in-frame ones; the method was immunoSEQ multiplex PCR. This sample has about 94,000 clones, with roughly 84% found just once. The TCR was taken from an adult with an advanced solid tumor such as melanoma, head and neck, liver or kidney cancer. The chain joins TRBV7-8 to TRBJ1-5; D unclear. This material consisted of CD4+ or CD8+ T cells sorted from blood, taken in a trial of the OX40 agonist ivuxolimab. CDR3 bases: TGTGCCAGCAGTCATCTCGGGCAGCCCCAGCATTTT. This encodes CASSHLGQPQHF. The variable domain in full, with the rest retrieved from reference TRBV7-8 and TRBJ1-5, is GAGVSQSPRYKVAKRGQDVALRCDPISGHVSLFWYQQALGQGPEFLTYFQNEAQLDKSGLPSDRFFAERPEGSVSTLKIQRTQQEDSAVYLCASSHLGQPQHFGDGTRLSIL.